These 16 T cell receptor beta chains were sequenced from one sample in a study of cytomegalovirus exposure and HLA in healthy donors (dated by TCRdb to 2015 to 2018). The library came from the immunoSEQ multiplex PCR assay. The multiplex PCR relied on a mix of 60 forward primers for TCR Vbeta segments and 13 reverse primers for TCR Jbeta segments. TCRdb carries this immuneACCESS record with in-frame sequences only. Its versions omit some clonotypes, under half of them owing to an unresolved V gene in the studies checked, with the rest unexplained. For this sample the table gives roughly 130,000 clones, of which less than 85% were detected only once. More than 2% of the sample is in the top ten clones. Material: PBMCs. The receptors were sampled from a middle-aged woman in good health and CMV-seropositive.

The chain has TRBV9 and TRBJ1-1, with 11 bases matching TRBD1. Germline CDR1 SGDLS, CDR2 YYNGEE. The CDR3 is 15 residues long. Trimming removed 4 bases from V and 4 bases from J; junction bases left unmatched: 6. The CDR3 here is CASSPLGTGGTEAFF. The CDR3 nucleotides are TGTGCCAGCAGCCCCCTAGGGACAGGGGGCACTGAAGCTTTCTTT. Full variable domain (rest looked up from reference TRBV9 and TRBJ1-1): DSGVTQTPKHLITATGQRVTLRCSPRSGDLSVYWYQQSLDQGLQFLIQYYNGEERAKGNILERFSAQQFPDLHSELNLSSLELGDSALYFCASSPLGTGGTEAFFGQGTRLTVV.

The chain combines TRBV6-1 with TRBJ1-2; possibly TRBD1 for D (6 bases). Trimming removed 6 bases from V and 0 bases from J, with 11 bases in between. The CDR3 is made up of 14 amino acids. The germline V gene encodes CDR1 MNHNS and CDR2 SASEGT. The chain's CDR3 is CASRPGHSNYGYTF. The CDR3 DNA is TGTGCCAGCAGGCCGGGACACTCTAACTATGGCTACACCTTC.

The gene calls are TRBV2 and TRBJ2-7, with 8 nucleotides matching TRBD1. Germline CDR1 reads SNHLY; CDR2 reads FYNNEI. This CDR3 is built from 12 residues. V lost 5 bases, J lost 4 bases, and 1 base stayed unmatched. CDR3 protein: CASSRTGYEQYF. DNA for the CDR3: TGTGCCAGCAGTCGGACAGGGTACGAGCAGTACTTC. Variable domain in full (rest from reference TRBV2 and TRBJ2-7): EPEVTQTPSHQVTQMGQEVILRCVPISNHLYFYWYRQILGQKVEFLVSFYNNEISEKSEIFDDQFSVERPDGSNFTLKIRSTKLEDSAMYFCASSRTGYEQYFGPGTRLTVT.

Only a few counts were recorded for this clone. CDR3 amino acids: CSVGQMTEAFF. DNA of the CDR3: TGCAGCGTTGGTCAGATGACTGAAGCTTTCTTT. This chain connects TRBV29-1 to TRBJ1-1; D is unclear. The V and J ends lost 4 bases and 5 bases respectively, with 8 bases between them. Germline CDR1 reads SQVTM; CDR2 reads ANQGSEA. CDR3 length: 11 residues.

The chain uses TRBV6-5 and TRBJ2-1; 9 positions agree with TRBD2. Trimming cost V 2 bases and J 0 bases; bases outside gene matches: 2. This CDR3 comprises 16 residues. Germline loops: CDR1 MNHEY, CDR2 SVGAGI. The CDR3, as DNA: TGTGCCAGCAGTTACCTTAGCGGGAGCTCCTACAATGAGCAGTTCTTC. It specifies CASSYLSGSSYNEQFF.

The rearrangement links TRBV27 to TRBJ2-1, with 7 bases matching TRBD1. With V trimmed by 6 bases and J by 8 bases, 16 bases remained unmatched. Per the germline V gene, CDR1 is MNHEY and CDR2 is SMNVEV (reference sequence). The CDR3 runs 16 residues. The CDR3 here is CASRPKPRQGAHEQFF. CDR3 bases: TGTGCCAGCAGGCCCAAACCGAGACAGGGTGCCCATGAGCAGTTCTTC.

The chain carries TRBV7-2 and TRBJ1-5; 8 nucleotides match TRBD1. Germline lookup yields CDR1 SGHTA and CDR2 FQGNSA. The J segment lost 4 bases and the V segment lost 5 bases, leaving 4 bases of the junction unmatched. The CDR3 length is 14 residues. CDR3 DNA: TGTGCCAGCAGCCGGACAGGGACAAATCAGCCCCAGCATTTT. Translated, it gives CASSRTGTNQPQHF. The full variable domain, in which reference TRBV7-2 and TRBJ1-5 provide the parts outside the CDR3, is GAGVSQSPSNKVTEKGKDVELRCDPISGHTALYWYRQSLGQGLEFLIYFQGNSAPDKSGLPSDRFSAERTGGSVSTLTIQRTQQEDSAVYLCASSRTGTNQPQHFGDGTRLSIL.

The V gene is TRBV7-2, the J gene TRBJ2-7; 9 positions agree with TRBD2. The CDR3 length is 12 residues. The junction had 1 base not matched to a gene; V was cut back by 5 bases and J by 5 bases. CDR1 SGHTA and CDR2 FQGNSA come from the germline V gene. CDR3 region: CASSPSGNEQYF. The DNA for the CDR3 is TGTGCCAGCAGCCCTAGCGGGAACGAGCAGTACTTC.

The chain couples TRBV19 to TRBJ1-4, with D hard to call. The CDR3 has 13 residues. Germline CDR1 reads LNHDA; CDR2 reads SQIVND (reference sequence). The ends were cut back, 5 bases at V and 7 bases at J, with 11 bases in the middle. CDR3: CASSPRGREKLFF. Written as DNA, the CDR3 is TGTGCCAGTAGTCCCCGAGGGCGTGAAAAACTGTTTTTT. Full variable domain (remainder filled in from reference TRBV19 and TRBJ1-4): DGGITQSPKYLFRKEGQNVTLSCEQNLNHDAMYWYRQDPGQGLRLIYYSQIVNDFQKGDIAEGYSVSREKKESFPLTVTSAQKNPTAFYLCASSPRGREKLFFGSGTQLSVL.

The V gene is TRBV25-1, the J gene TRBJ1-2; 8 bases map to TRBD1. The length of the CDR3 is 13 residues. CDR1 and CDR2 (germline): MGHDK, SYGVNS. The ends lost 6 bases at V and 5 bases at J; junction bases unmatched: 5. The CDR3: CASRGQDRYGYTF. The CDR3 DNA follows: TGTGCCAGCAGGGGACAGGATCGATATGGCTACACCTTC.

This chain links TRBV5-1 with TRBJ2-3, with 11 positions matching TRBD2. Germline V gene sequence: CDR1 SGHRS, CDR2 YFSETQ. The junction had 8 bases not matched to a gene; V was cut back by 0 bases and J by 8 bases. There are 16 residues in the CDR3. The CDR3 spells CASSLAPSGGIGTQYF. The CDR3 bases are TGCGCCAGCAGCTTGGCCCCTAGCGGGGGGATAGGTACGCAGTATTTT.

This chain connects TRBV5-1 to TRBJ1-1, with a possible D match to TRBD1 (5 bases). In germline, CDR1 is SGHRS, CDR2 YFSETQ. CDR3 length: 13 amino acids. V was cut by 0 bases and J by 7 bases, with 10 bases left in between. CDR3 residues: CASSLGGHREAFF. The DNA for the CDR3 is TGCGCCAGCAGCTTGGGAGGACACCGTGAAGCTTTCTTT.

This clone was detected a few times. The rearrangement links TRBV28 to TRBJ1-5; 7 bases are shared with TRBD1. Germline lookup yields CDR1 MDHEN and CDR2 SYDVKM. The CDR3 totals 15 residues. The ends lost 6 bases at V and 7 bases at J; junction bases unmatched: 12. CDR3 in amino acids: CASRIYGQGGQPQHF. CDR3 in DNA: TGTGCCAGCAGAATTTACGGGCAGGGGGGACAGCCCCAGCATTTT.

The gene calls are TRBV5-6 and TRBJ1-5; maybe TRBD1 (5 bases). V was clipped by 1 base and J by 4 bases, with 15 bases between them. Germline values: CDR1 SGHDT, CDR2 YYEEEE. This CDR3 has 16 amino acids. The chain's CDR3 is CASSLFSSGRNQPQHF. CDR3 in DNA: TGTGCCAGCAGCTTGTTCAGCTCAGGGAGGAATCAGCCCCAGCATTTT.

The chain has TRBV4-2 and TRBJ1-6, with D unclear. CDR1 and CDR2 from the germline V gene are LGHNA and YNFKEQ. CDR3 size: 19 residues. The V end was cut by 0 bases, the J end by 0 bases, with 15 bases between. CDR3 nucleotides: TGTGCCAGCAGCCAAGACGGTGGCGGTGGAAGCTCCTATAATTCACCCCTCCACTTT. As protein: CASSQDGGGGSSYNSPLHF.

Many counts were recorded for this clone. The chain employs TRBV9 and TRBJ2-1; 11 nucleotides agree with TRBD2. Germline CDR1 reads SGDLS; CDR2 reads YYNGEE. The trim removed 2 bases at V and 10 bases at J, leaving 8 bases unmatched. The CDR3 covers 15 residues. The CDR3 spells CASSVSGGASYEQFF. DNA for the CDR3: TGTGCCAGCAGCGTTAGCGGGGGGGCCTCTTACGAGCAGTTCTTC.